What follows is one TCR beta chain and its context. The target of this receptor is not known. One base away there is no much larger clone; base qualities are not given. Including the terminal cysteine and phenylalanine, the CDR3 comprises 15 residues. The CDR3 DNA has 45 bases and is translated from base 1. Trimming at the junction amounts to 9 bases on V and 0 bases on J, and the germline ends lie 15 bases apart. Reading the germline V gene gives CDR1 MNHEY and CDR2 SVGAGI. The source of the sample is a study of blood T cell repertoires in COVID-19 (dated by TCRdb to the early 2020s). Some background on the complete study: The collaborator samples originated in the United States, Italy and Spain and spanned the acute and convalescent phases of COVID-19. Deeply sampled blood TCRbeta repertoires from subjects exposed to, actively infected with, or recovered from COVID-19 were included in the dataset. The prospective study material was composed of cDNA or gDNA derived from T cells, B-cell-depleted T cells, or PBMCs. The samples were drawn from the first 160 participants of the ongoing ImmuneRACE study and from over a thousand subjects provided by 6 global collaborators. Where available, HLA class I and class II types were obtained from metadata supplied by the sample provider rather than from assay-based typing. Nearly every sample came with metadata listing a de-identified subject ID, COVID-19 status, age in years and sex. The repertoires were made available in a free public database intended to serve as a resource for research on the immune response to SARS-CoV-2.

Whole blood was collected in K2EDTA tubes by collaborating institutions according to the institutions' own protocols. For TCRbeta analysis, collaborators shipped samples as frozen whole blood, isolated PBMCs, or DNA extracted from either of those sample types. TCRbeta CDR3 regions were amplified from genomic DNA using the immunoSEQ Assay, a bias-controlled multiplex PCR. Per the source publication's procedure: The number of nucleated cells in each sample was estimated by amplification of reference gene primers within the assay. Sequence reads were collapsed and filtered to measure the absolute abundance of every unique TCRbeta CDR3 rearrangement. For each sample, productive Simpson clonality was calculated as the square root of Simpson's diversity index across productive rearrangements. The table comes from immuneACCESS by way of TCRdb, which keeps in-frame sequences with V and J called. Part of the clones is missing from these tables; in studies checked, under half for an unresolved V gene and the rest for unknown reasons. Clone size and the V and J calls come from that table; the DNA yielded D and trimming. For this sample the table gives about 190,000 clones, of which around nine tenths were detected only once. Of the sample, nearly 0.55% is held by the ten largest clones.

Beyond this particular receptor, the publication reports: Clinical and demographic metadata were provided uncurated, with the amount varying by source and participant.

This clonotype was obtained from a man aged 50-60 years with acute or convalescent COVID-19. Sequencing used peripheral blood. The chain is made from TRBV6-5 and TRBJ1-3, with the identity of the D gene unclear. Here the CDR3 is given as CASRSKSFSGNTIYF. The bases read TGTGCCAGTCGGTCCAAGTCCTTCTCTGGAAACACCATATATTTT.